These T cell receptor beta chains were read from a single sample in a study of shared clonotypes between healthy human individuals. The protocol was immunoSEQ multiplex PCR, while the TCRdb copy is restricted to in-frame clones and leaves out a portion. The sample contains 400,000 to 600,000 clones, 75% to 80% of which appear only once. The sequencing sample was made of PBMCs. The receptors here all came from a woman aged 35 to 49 in good health. Some clones in this sample may be carry-over from other donors' samples. Both conserved end residues are part of each CDR3. The D gene is left open where the match is weak. Size values are once, few and many counts, or a class for expanded clones, and some rows have none.

>.|TRBD1|TRBV5-1|TRBJ2-1
TGCGCCAGCAGGAGGCAGGGGGCCCAAAATGAGCAGTTCTTC
CASRRQGAQNEQFF
>.|TRBD1|TRBV18|TRBJ1-2
TGTGCCAGCTCTCAGACCCCAGGGGGCCGGGATCTGAACTATGGCTACACCTTC
CASSQTPGGRDLNYGYTF
>.|.|TRBV10-1|TRBJ2-1
TGCGCCAGCAGTGAGTTTTCGGGGTTTCGCAATGAGCAGTTCTTC
CASSEFSGFRNEQFF
>.|TRBD1|TRBV7-7|TRBJ2-7
TGTGCTAGCAGCCCCGGACAGGGGTTCTACGAGCAGTACTTC
CASSPGQGFYEQYF
>.|.|TRBV9|TRBJ2-1
TGTGCCAGCAGCGTAGATCCGTACAATGAGCAGTTCTTC
CASSVDPYNEQFF
>.|TRBD2|TRBV2|TRBJ2-1
TGTGCCAGCAGGAGGGCTAGCGGGAGCTCCTACAATGAGCAGTTCTTC
CASRRASGSSYNEQFF
>.|TRBD1|TRBV16|TRBJ1-4
TGTGCCAGCAGCCCCCGACAGGGGGCGGCAACTAATGAAAAACTGTTTTTT
CASSPRQGAATNEKLFF
>few|.|TRBV9|TRBJ2-5
TGTGCCAGCAGCGTCGGACAGATCCAAGAGACCCAGTACTTC
CASSVGQIQETQYF
>few|.|TRBV7-5|TRBJ2-1
TGTGTCAGAAGCTTCCCTCCTAGCGGGAGGGCCAGTGAGCAGTTCTTC
CVRSFPPSGRASEQFF
>.|.|TRBV7-9|TRBJ1-3
TGTGCCAGCAGCAATCCGAGCGAGGGTGGAAACACCATATATTTT
CASSNPSEGGNTIYF
>few|.|TRBV28|TRBJ2-7
TGTGCCAGCAGTCCGGCCGAGGGAGCGGGCACCTCCTACGAGCAGTACTTC
CASSPAEGAGTSYEQYF
>.|TRBD2|TRBV7-8|TRBJ2-3
TGTGCCAGCAGCTTCAGACTAGCGGGATACACAGATACGCAGTATTTT
CASSFRLAGYTDTQYF
>.|TRBD2|TRBV5-8|TRBJ2-4
TGTGCCAGCAGCTTGGGGGGACTAGGCACAAACATTCAGTACTTC
CASSLGGLGTNIQYF
>.|.|TRBV28|TRBJ2-7
TGTGCCAGCAGTTTAATTGGTTCGGGGGCCTACGAGCAGTACTTC
CASSLIGSGAYEQYF
>.|.|TRBV6-5|TRBJ1-1
TGTGCCAGCAGTTCAAACAGGAATGCGGACACTGAAGCTTTCTTT
CASSSNRNADTEAFF
>.|.|TRBV11-3|TRBJ2-1
TGTGCCAGCAGCCAAGGTAGCGGCAACAATGAGCAGTTCTTC
CASSQGSGNNEQFF
>.|.|TRBV9|TRBJ2-7
TGTGCCAGCAGCGTAGACGCCACCTTCCGCGAGCAGTACTTC
CASSVDATFREQYF
>.|.|TRBV4-3|TRBJ2-7
TGCGCCAGCAGCCAAGATTGGGAGTCGCGCGAGCAGTACTTC
CASSQDWESREQYF
>.|TRBD1|TRBV5-1|TRBJ2-2
TGCGCCAGCAGCTTCGGACAGGCGCAGTGGGACGGGGAGCTGTTTTTT
CASSFGQAQWDGELFF
>.|.|TRBV10-3|TRBJ1-2
TGTGCCATCAGTGAATGGACAGTCTATGGCTACACCTTC
CAISEWTVYGYTF